The sequence of this TCR beta chain was determined in a study of cytomegalovirus exposure and HLA in healthy donors. Study-level information: Most genotyped donors, around 78% of about 360, had Caucasian-associated genetic ancestry.

The CDR3 sequence is 15 residues long. The germline V gene has CDR1 SGHDT and CDR2 YYEEEE. V lost 5 bases to trimming and J lost 2 bases; unmatched junction nucleotides: 4. 13 Jbeta primers and 60 Vbeta primers were used for the PCR. In the original workflow: Later reanalysis found 75 million to 100 million unique TCR beta chains, about 10 million of them shared. Sequencing used immunoSEQ multiplex PCR; TCRdb keeps in-frame clones, though not all of them. The D gene and trimming were derived from the DNA, and the V and J assignments and clone size from that table. Among about 160,000 clones, about four fifths were seen once, and the ten largest hold 2% to 3%.

The clonotype comes from a male donor in good health and CMV-seronegative. Sequencing was done on a sample of PBMCs. V and J are TRBV5-6 and TRBJ2-7; 13 nucleotides align to TRBD2. CDR3 in amino acids: CASRDGTSGTYEQYF. The CDR3, as DNA: TGTGCCAGCAGAGACGGGACTAGCGGGACCTACGAGCAGTACTTC. The whole variable domain, remainder taken from reference TRBV5-6 and TRBJ2-7, is DAGVTQSPTHLIKTRGQQVTLRCSPKSGHDTVSWYQQALGQGPQFIFQYYEEEERQRGNFPDRFSGHQFPNYSSELNVNALLLGDSALYLCASRDGTSGTYEQYFGPGTRLTVT.